These 7 T cell receptor beta chains share one sample of origin, sequenced in a study of tumor-infiltrating lymphocytes in primary liver carcinoma. The source material, about 19-30 mg of unsorted bulk tissue, was used to co-extract RNA and DNA. TCR beta cDNA was prepared out of around 460 ng total RNA by means of a constant-region primer. Slightly modified ARM-PCR with three nested multiplex PCR rounds yielded TCR beta libraries. The first two PCR rounds, approximately 10 cycles each, used TRBV1-TRBV30 forward primers and a C-beta reverse primer. TCRdb analysed the multiplex PCR reads with MiXCR anew, one entry per CDR3 protein. The repertoire consists of more than 95,000 distinct CDR3 sequences, with 64% occurring once and the leading ten covering approximately 8%. Sample: liver tumor tissue from sampling region 3. Subset: tumor region T3, left-lateral pole. The receptor source for this set is a woman in her sixties with primary liver carcinoma and hepatitis B virus infection.

This clonotype was recorded many times. One junction end disagrees with the germline gene, perhaps due to a read error. The CDR3 spells CASTTSAVAKNILYF. DNA for the CDR3: TGTGCCAGCACCACTTCGGCGGTAGCCAAAAACATTCTGTACTTC. This sequence joins TRBV11-2 and TRBJ2-4; D unclear. Germline V lookup: CDR1 SGHAT, CDR2 FQNNGV. The CDR3 covers 15 residues.

Concerning this clonotype: Germline and junction disagree at one end, which may indicate a read error. V usage is TRBV11-2 and J usage is TRBJ2-5; no clear D. From germline, CDR1 is SGHAT and CDR2 FQNNGV. CDR3 length equals 13 residues. In DNA form, the CDR3 reads TGTGCCAGTAGCTTAGATAGGGAAGAGACCCAGTACTTC. Encoded protein: CASSLDREETQYF.

The CDR3 DNA reads as TGTGCCAGCAGTGGAAGACGGGGAACGAACACCGGGGAGCTGTTTTTT. Amino acids: CASSGRRGTNTGELFF. The genes are TRBV2 and TRBJ2-2; D might be TRBD2 (5 bases). V gave up 4 bases and J gave up 0 bases, with 12 bases separating them. The CDR3 spans 16 residues. The V gene's germline CDR1 is SNHLY and CDR2 FYNNEI.

The chain recombines TRBV11-2 with TRBJ2-6, with D tentatively TRBD1 (5 bases). Germline V gene sequence: CDR1 SGHAT, CDR2 FQNNGV. CDR3 length equals 14 residues. Trimming left V 8 bases short and J 15 bases short, with 23 bases between. The CDR3 nucleotides are TGTGCCAGCTCGTCAGTAACTGGGGCCAACCCCCTGACTTTC. This encodes CASSSVTGANPLTF.

As for this clonotype: A read error may be the cause here, since a much bigger clone is one base away. The chain couples TRBV4-1 to TRBJ2-2; no firm D call. Trimming removed 0 bases from V and 13 bases from J, with 12 bases in between. In germline, CDR1 is MGHRA, CDR2 YSYEKL. The CDR3 is 13 residues long. This CDR3 reads CASSQERSTTLFF. In DNA form, the CDR3 reads TGCGCCAGCAGCCAAGAGCGGTCTACTACGCTGTTTTTT.

Relative to its sample, this clonotype is medium-sized. J is TRBJ2-3 and V is TRBV11-2; D unresolved. Germline V CDR1 and CDR2: SGHAT, FQNNGV. Between the trimmed V and J ends, which lost 1 base and 1 base, there was a span of 15 bases. This CDR3 spans 17 amino acids. The CDR3 coding sequence is TGTGCCAGCAGCTTAGGGATTCGAAGGGAAGGCACAGATACGCAGTATTTT. Translated, it gives CASSLGIRREGTDTQYF.

This clonotype was recorded a few times. Given a much more abundant clone one base away, this may be a read error. The gene calls are TRBV12-3 or TRBV12-4 and TRBJ2-3; D is unclear. This CDR3 is 12 amino acids long. The CDR3 is CANSFSTDTQYF. The DNA of the CDR3 is TGTGCCAACAGTTTCAGCACAGATACGCAGTATTTT.